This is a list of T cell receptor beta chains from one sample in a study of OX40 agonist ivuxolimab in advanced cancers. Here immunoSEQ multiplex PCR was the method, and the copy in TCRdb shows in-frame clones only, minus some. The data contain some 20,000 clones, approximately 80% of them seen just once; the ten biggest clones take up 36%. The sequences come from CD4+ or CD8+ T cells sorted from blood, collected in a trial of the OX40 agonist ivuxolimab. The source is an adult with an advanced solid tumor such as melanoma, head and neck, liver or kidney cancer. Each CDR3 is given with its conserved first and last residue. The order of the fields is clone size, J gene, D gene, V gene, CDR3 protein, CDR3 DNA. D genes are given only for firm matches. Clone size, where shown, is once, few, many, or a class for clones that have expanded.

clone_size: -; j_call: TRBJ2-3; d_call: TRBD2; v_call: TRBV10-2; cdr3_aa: CASSELAGGSSSTDTQYF; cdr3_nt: TGCGCCAGCAGTGAGCTAGCGGGGGGGTCCTCTAGCACAGATACGCAGTATTTT
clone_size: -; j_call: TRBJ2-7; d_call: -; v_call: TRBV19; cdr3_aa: CASSIAGISYEQYF; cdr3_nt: TGTGCCAGTAGTATAGCAGGGATCTCCTACGAGCAGTACTTC
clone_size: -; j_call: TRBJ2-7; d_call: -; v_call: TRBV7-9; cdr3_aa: CASSQEGQGTEQYF; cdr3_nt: TGTGCCAGCAGCCAGGAGGGTCAGGGAACCGAGCAGTACTTC
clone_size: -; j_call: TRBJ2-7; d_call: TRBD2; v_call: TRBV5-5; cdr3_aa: CASSLAGTYEQYF; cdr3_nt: TGTGCCAGCAGTTTAGCGGGAACCTACGAGCAGTACTTC
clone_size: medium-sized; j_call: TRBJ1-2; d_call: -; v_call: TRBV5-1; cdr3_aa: CASSLAPAVLWWYTF; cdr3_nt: TGCGCCAGCAGCTTGGCCCCGGCGGTCCTATGGTGGTACACCTTC
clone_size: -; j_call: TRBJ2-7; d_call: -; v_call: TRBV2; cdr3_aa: CASSGPGAVF; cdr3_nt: TGTGCCAGCAGTGGGCCAGGGGCCGTCTTC
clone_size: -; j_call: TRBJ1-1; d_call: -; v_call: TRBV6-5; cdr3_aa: CASSYGGTNTEAFF; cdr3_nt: TGTGCCAGCAGTTACGGGGGTACGAACACTGAAGCTTTCTTT
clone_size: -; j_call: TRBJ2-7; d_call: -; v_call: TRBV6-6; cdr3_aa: CASTERGSFYEQYF; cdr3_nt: TGTGCCAGCACCGAAAGGGGCAGCTTCTACGAGCAGTACTTC
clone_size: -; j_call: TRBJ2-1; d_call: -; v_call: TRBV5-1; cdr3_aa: CASSQAHRVNEQFF; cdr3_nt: TGCGCCAGCAGCCAAGCTCACAGGGTTAATGAGCAGTTCTTC
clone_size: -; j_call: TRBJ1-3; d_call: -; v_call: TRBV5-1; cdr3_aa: CASSTAGAGNTIYF; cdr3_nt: TGCGCCAGCAGCACCGCGGGGGCCGGAAACACCATATATTTT